The source of this T cell receptor (beta chain) is a study of blood T cells in healthy people across ages. This clonotype was seen more than once but under ten times. The CDR3 extends over 16 amino acids. With V trimmed by 0 bases and J by 6 bases, 8 bases remained unmatched. Germline CDR1 reads LGHNA; CDR2 reads YNFKEQ. The second PCR ran about 6 to 12 cycles with a sample-barcoded 5' primer and J-beta primers. A single record per CDR3 protein comes from TCRdb applying MiXCR to the 5' RACE reads. The data contain roughly 730,000 distinct CDR3 sequences, more than 50% of them singletons. The source is a man in his forties in good health. The V gene is TRBV4-2, the J gene TRBJ2-3, with 8 bases that match TRBD1. Material for sequencing was blood. CDR3 residues: CASSQEGPGGPDTQYF. As DNA, the CDR3 is TGTGCCAGCAGCCAAGAGGGGCCAGGGGGCCCCGATACGCAGTATTTT.